The 20 T cell receptor beta chains below were found in one sample sequenced in a study of blood T cell repertoires in COVID-19. The data were produced by immunoSEQ multiplex PCR, yet TCRdb's version contains in-frame clones alone and is incomplete. This sample has 130,000 or so clones, with 70% to 85% found just once. The material sequenced was peripheral blood. The receptors were gathered from a woman aged 55-69 years with acute or convalescent COVID-19.

Here the CDR3 DNA reads TGTGCCAGCAGCCAAGCATACAGCAGCAATCAGCCCCAGCATTTT. Translation gives CASSQAYSSNQPQHF. The gene calls are TRBV4-2 and TRBJ1-5; no clear D. CDR1 is LGHNA, CDR2 YNFKEQ, per germline. Trimming pared 1 base from V and 1 base from J, leaving 8 bases between. The CDR3 totals 15 residues.

The chain combines TRBV5-1 with TRBJ2-7; a weak D match, TRBD2 (5 bases). V was shortened by 0 bases and J by 9 bases, with 13 bases between the two germline ends. CDR3 length equals 13 residues. CDR1 SGHRS and CDR2 YFSETQ come from the germline V gene. The CDR3 region has the DNA TGCGCCAGCAGCTTGGGGCCCCCCCGGGGGCAGTACTTC. Translation gives CASSLGPPRGQYF. Using reference TRBV5-1 and TRBJ2-7 for the parts outside the CDR3, the full variable domain is KAGVTQTPRYLIKTRGQQVTLSCSPISGHRSVSWYQQTPGQGLQFLFEYFSETQRNKGNFPGRFSGRQFSNSRSEMNVSTLELGDSALYLCASSLGPPRGQYFGPGTRLTVT.

This rearrangement joins TRBV15 to TRBJ2-1; 8 bases agree with TRBD1. Trimming took 3 bases from V and 4 from J; bases not matched to a gene: 2. Germline V lookup: CDR1 LNHNV, CDR2 YYDKDF (reference sequence). The CDR3 length is 14 residues. CDR3 sequence (DNA): TGTGCCACCAGCAGGCAGGGGGCGTACAATGAGCAGTTCTTC. Translated: CATSRQGAYNEQFF.

This clone was counted a single time. This CDR3 reads CASSPGRGAGGYTF. For the CDR3, the DNA is TGTGCCAGCAGCCCCGGCCGGGGGGCGGGTGGCTACACCTTC. This sequence joins TRBV9 and TRBJ1-2, with D perhaps TRBD1 (6 bases). This CDR3 has 14 residues. V shed 4 bases and J shed 7 bases, with 17 bases lying between them. Germline CDR1 is SGDLS and CDR2 is YYNGEE.

This chain uses TRBV6-5 with TRBJ1-5; tentative D call: TRBD1 (5 bases). Germline values: CDR1 MNHEY, CDR2 SVGAGI. Trimming left V 6 bases short and J 6 bases short, with 18 bases between. The CDR3 is 15 amino acids. CDR3 DNA sequence: TGTGCCAGCAGACCGACAGCCTTACTTAGTCAGCCCCAGCATTTT. It specifies CASRPTALLSQPQHF.

The chain joins TRBV6-5 to TRBJ2-3; no reliable D call. The germline gives CDR1 MNHEY, CDR2 SVGAGI. Trimming removed 0 bases at V and 1 base at J, with 8 bases between. CDR3 length: 15 residues. The CDR3 sequence is CASSYSRKGTDTQYF. As DNA, the CDR3 is TGTGCCAGCAGTTACTCGCGGAAGGGCACAGATACGCAGTATTTT.

This chain uses TRBV30 with TRBJ1-3; tentatively, D is TRBD1 (6 bases). V was pared by 4 bases and J by 0 bases, with 13 bases between. This CDR3 comprises 15 residues. Germline V lookup: CDR1 GTSNPN, CDR2 SVGIG (reference sequence). The CDR3, as DNA: TGTGCCTGGATTTCCGGGACAAGCTCTGGAAACACCATATATTTT. This codes for CAWISGTSSGNTIYF.

This sequence joins TRBV6-5 and TRBJ1-3; D possibly corresponds to TRBD1 (6 bases). This CDR3 has 11 residues. Trimming left V 11 bases short and J 4 bases short, with 9 bases between. Germline V gives CDR1 MNHEY, CDR2 SVGAGI. CDR3 in DNA: TGTGCCGCAGGGGAGGGAAACACCATATATTTT. Translation: CAAGEGNTIYF.

As for this clone: The same CDR3 can be traced to other DNA sequences in this sample. The V and J genes are TRBV3-1 (or the pseudogene TRBV3-2) and TRBJ1-5, with 10 bases aligning to TRBD1. The germline CDR1 and CDR2 sequences are LGHDT and YNNKEL (reference sequence). The ends lost 3 bases at V and 5 bases at J; junction bases unmatched: 1. The CDR3 runs to 14 residues. CDR3 loop: CASSQTGGDQPQHF. The CDR3 DNA sequence: TGTGCCAGCAGCCAGACAGGGGGCGATCAGCCCCAGCATTTT.

The rearrangement links TRBV14 to TRBJ2-3; perhaps TRBD2 as D (6 bases). V was trimmed by 8 bases and J by 0 bases, leaving 12 bases between them. Germline V gene sequence: CDR1 SGHDN, CDR2 FVKESK. The CDR3 is 14 residues long. This chain's CDR3 is CASAGGISTDTQYF. As DNA, the CDR3 is TGTGCCAGCGCCGGCGGGATTAGCACAGATACGCAGTATTTT.

V gene TRBV6-5 combines with J gene TRBJ1-2; 9 bases are a match to TRBD1. Per germline, CDR1 MNHEY and CDR2 SVGAGI. The CDR3 is 15 amino acids. Unmatched junction bases numbered 12, after V lost 6 bases and J lost 7 bases. CDR3 loop: CASSSMTGGAGGYTF. CDR3 DNA: TGTGCCAGCAGCTCCATGACAGGGGGGGCGGGTGGCTACACCTTC.

A single count supports this clone. This chain connects TRBV10-3 to TRBJ1-3, with D unresolved. CDR1 is ENHRY, CDR2 SYGVKD, per germline. V lost 2 bases and J lost 0, with 11 bases in between. CDR3 length: 16 residues. In nucleotides, the CDR3 is TGTGCCATCAGTGAGATGGGCAGCACCTCTGGAAACACCATATATTTT. It translates to CAISEMGSTSGNTIYF.

The CDR3 region is CASSQEFTPTNEKLFF. The CDR3 DNA reads as TGTGCCAGCAGCCAAGAGTTCACTCCCACTAATGAAAAACTGTTTTTT. This chain uses TRBV4-2 with TRBJ1-4, with D uncertain. The CDR3 is 16 amino acids. Germline CDR1 is LGHNA and CDR2 is YNFKEQ. V was pared by 0 bases and J by 2 bases, with 10 bases between.

The chain recombines TRBV5-4 with TRBJ2-3, with 7 bases fitting TRBD2. The V segment lost 4 bases and the J segment 4 bases; nucleotides outside the gene matches: 3. Germline CDR1 reads SGHNT; CDR2 reads YYREEE (reference sequence). The CDR3 sequence is 13 residues long. CDR3 sequence (DNA): TGTGCCAGCAGCGGGACTACGCCAGATACGCAGTATTTT. This gives the protein CASSGTTPDTQYF.

The V call is TRBV10-2, the J call TRBJ1-1; 7 positions agree with TRBD1. Germline-derived CDR1 and CDR2 are WSHSY and SAAADI. This CDR3 comprises 16 residues. The V segment lost 6 bases and the J segment 3 bases; nucleotides outside the gene matches: 13. The CDR3 loop reads CASSSTGYFRDTEAFF. The CDR3 DNA reads TGCGCCAGCAGCTCGACAGGGTACTTCCGCGACACTGAAGCTTTCTTT.

The chain links TRBV6-5 to TRBJ1-2; 9 positions agree with TRBD1. V was clipped by 2 bases and J by 2 bases; unmatched bases: 0. Germline values: CDR1 MNHEY, CDR2 SVGAGI. The CDR3 length is 14 residues. As DNA, the CDR3 is TGTGCCAGCAGTTACGGGACAGGGAACTATGGCTACACCTTC. Protein product: CASSYGTGNYGYTF.

This chain joins TRBV7-3 and TRBJ2-2; the D gene is possibly TRBD2 (6 bases). The CDR3 consists of 15 residues. V shed 4 bases and J shed 1 base, with 10 bases lying between them. Germline V gene data show CDR1 as SGHTA and CDR2 as FQGTGA. CDR3 DNA sequence: TGTGCCAGCAGCTCAAGCGGGCTGAACACCGGGGAGCTGTTTTTT. It codes for CASSSSGLNTGELFF. Combining the CDR3 with reference TRBV7-3 and TRBJ2-2 gives the whole variable domain GAGVSQTPSNKVTEKGKYVELRCDPISGHTALYWYRQSLGQGPEFLIYFQGTGAADDSGLPNDRFFAVRPEGSVSTLKIQRTERGDSAVYLCASSSSGLNTGELFFGEGSRLTVL.

This sequence joins TRBV10-3 and TRBJ1-5, with D unresolved. The CDR3 length is 14 residues. Germline V gives CDR1 ENHRY, CDR2 SYGVKD. V was pared by 2 bases and J by 0 bases, with 5 bases between. CDR3: CAISEPFSNQPQHF. CDR3 coding DNA: TGTGCCATCAGTGAGCCTTTTAGCAATCAGCCCCAGCATTTT.

This clone has a single count. V and J are TRBV10-3 and TRBJ1-2; D unresolved. V shed 4 bases and J shed 4 bases, with 16 bases lying between them. In germline, CDR1 is ENHRY, CDR2 SYGVKD. The CDR3 consists of 15 residues. The CDR3 is CAISGQLEPGYGYTF. For the CDR3, the DNA is TGTGCCATCAGTGGCCAGCTCGAACCGGGCTATGGCTACACCTTC.

The rearrangement links TRBV27 to TRBJ2-7, with a weak D call TRBD2 (5 bases). The V gene lost 2 bases and the J gene lost 1 base, with 15 bases spanning the gap. CDR3 length equals 16 residues. The germline gives CDR1 MNHEY, CDR2 SMNVEV (reference sequence). CDR3 in DNA: TGTGCCAGCAGTTTAAAGGTCGGCGGACTTTCCTACGAGCAGTACTTC. As protein: CASSLKVGGLSYEQYF.